These 10 T cell receptor beta chains originate from one sample sequenced in a study of breast tumors, draining lymph nodes, adjacent tissues. One entry per CDR3 protein results from TCRdb running MiXCR on the multiplex PCR reads. The sample carries approximately 210,000 distinct CDR3 sequences, less than 40% recorded once. Samples came from axillary lymph nodes draining the breast cancer. The specimen was axillary lymph node tissue. The receptor source for this set is a female donor with breast cancer. Some clones in this sample may be carry-over from other donors' samples.

This clonotype showed up just a few times. V and J are TRBV19 and TRBJ1-1; TRBD1 matches at 9 bases. The V gene's germline CDR1 is LNHDA and CDR2 SQIVND (reference sequence). With 5 bases clipped from V and 12 bases from J, the junction kept 13 bases outside the gene matches. The length of the CDR3 is 14 residues. CDR3 DNA sequence: TGTGCCAGTAGTTTTAACCCTCGGGACAGGGAAACTTTCTTT. Encoded protein: CASSFNPRDRETFF.

The chain carries TRBV2 and TRBJ1-5, with D perhaps matching TRBD1 (5 bases). The length of the CDR3 is 13 residues. Germline V gene data show CDR1 as SNHLY and CDR2 as FYNNEI. Between the trimmed V and J ends, which lost 7 bases and 6 bases, there was a span of 13 bases. CDR3 sequence reads: CASTLGTSQPQHF. The DNA for the CDR3 is TGTGCCAGCACCCTGGGGACCTCTCAGCCCCAGCATTTT. Full variable domain (remainder filled in from reference TRBV2 and TRBJ1-5): EPEVTQTPSHQVTQMGQEVILRCVPISNHLYFYWYRQILGQKVEFLVSFYNNEISEKSEIFDDQFSVERPDGSNFTLKIRSTKLEDSAMYFCASTLGTSQPQHFGDGTRLSIL.

This clonotype occurred a few times. A much larger clone differs by one base, so this may be a read error. The chain recombines TRBV6-1 with TRBJ1-6; 8 bases map to TRBD1. CDR1 MNHNS and CDR2 SASEGT come from the germline V gene. The CDR3 is 14 residues long. The CDR3 bases are TGTGCCAGCAGACCAGGACAGGGTTGGTCACCCCCCCACTTT. It is translated as CASRPGQGWSPPHF.

This clonotype has a count of ten or more. V and J are TRBV6-1 and TRBJ2-7; D could derive from TRBD1 or TRBD2 (6 bases each). V gave up 6 bases and J gave up 6 bases, with 12 bases separating them. Germline V lookup: CDR1 MNHNS, CDR2 SASEGT. This CDR3 contains 12 residues. The CDR3 sequence: CASRTGTGEQYF. The CDR3, as DNA: TGTGCCAGCAGAACAGGGACTGGCGAGCAGTACTTC.

This clonotype was detected ten times or more. This chain's CDR3 is CASSSGRTGQGVNEQFF. The CDR3 DNA follows: TGTGCCAGCAGCTCTGGGAGGACGGGACAGGGGGTCAATGAGCAGTTCTTC. The chain joins TRBV11-2 to TRBJ2-1; 11 positions agree with TRBD1. V was pared by 4 bases and J by 6 bases, with 11 bases of the junction left unmatched. The CDR3 loop spans 17 amino acids. Germline V CDR1 and CDR2: SGHAT, FQNNGV.

This clonotype occurred many times. V usage is TRBV20-1 and J usage is TRBJ2-7; D possibly corresponds to TRBD1 (7 bases). V lost 1 base and J lost 2, with 18 bases in between. In germline, CDR1 is DFQATT, CDR2 SNEGSKA (reference sequence). The CDR3 is 16 residues long. CDR3 nucleotide sequence: TGCAGTGCTAGAGGTCCAGGGGGGCGGCCCCCCTACGAGCAGTACTTC. This gives the protein CSARGPGGRPPYEQYF.

For this clonotype: This may be a read error, as it is one base from a much larger clone. The final CDR3 position lacks the conserved phenylalanine or tryptophan, pointing to a likely read error. V gene TRBV2 combines with J gene TRBJ2-7; D remains unclear. Trimming left V 6 bases short and J 1 base short, with 7 bases between. The V gene's germline CDR1 is SNHLY and CDR2 FYNNEI. CDR3 size: 12 residues. The CDR3 is CASRGGSYEQYL. In DNA form, the CDR3 reads TGTGCCAGCAGAGGCGGTTCCTACGAGCAGTACCTC.

This clonotype was detected many times. J is TRBJ2-6 and V is TRBV5-8; 7 bases are a match to TRBD2. Per germline, CDR1 SGHTS and CDR2 YDEGEE. V trimming: 1 base; J trimming: 2 bases; junction bases outside the gene matches: 12. The CDR3 is made up of 19 amino acids. CDR3 sequence reads: CASSLRLGGSSTGANVLTF. The CDR3, as DNA: TGTGCCAGCAGCTTGCGCTTGGGCGGGAGTAGCACTGGGGCCAACGTCCTGACTTTC.

Turning to this clonotype: Germline is not matched at one junction end, which may reflect a read error. The chain is built from TRBV7-3 and TRBJ1-6; tentative D call: TRBD1 (5 bases). The CDR3 is 13 amino acids. Per germline, CDR1 SGHTA and CDR2 FQGTGA. DNA of the CDR3: TGTGCCGGCAGCCCTACACGGGGGTCACCCCTCCACTTT. Translating gives CAGSPTRGSPLHF. The full variable domain, in which reference TRBV7-3 and TRBJ1-6 provide the parts outside the CDR3, is GAGVSQTPSNKVTEKGKYVELRCDPISGHTALYWYRQSLGQGPEFLIYFQGTGAADDSGLPNDRFFAVRPEGSVSTLKIQRTERGDSAVYLCAGSPTRGSPLHFGNGTRLTVT.

This clonotype was picked up a small number of times. A much more abundant neighbour one base away suggests this may be a read error. The V and J genes are TRBV20-1 and TRBJ2-7; TRBD2 matches at 14 bases. Germline CDR1 reads DFQATT; CDR2 reads SNEGSKA (reference sequence). The junction had 6 bases not matched to a gene; V was cut back by 5 bases and J by 6 bases. This CDR3 has 14 residues. DNA for the CDR3: TGCAGTGCTGGGGGACTAGCGGGAGTTACCGAGCAGTACTTC. Translation: CSAGGLAGVTEQYF.